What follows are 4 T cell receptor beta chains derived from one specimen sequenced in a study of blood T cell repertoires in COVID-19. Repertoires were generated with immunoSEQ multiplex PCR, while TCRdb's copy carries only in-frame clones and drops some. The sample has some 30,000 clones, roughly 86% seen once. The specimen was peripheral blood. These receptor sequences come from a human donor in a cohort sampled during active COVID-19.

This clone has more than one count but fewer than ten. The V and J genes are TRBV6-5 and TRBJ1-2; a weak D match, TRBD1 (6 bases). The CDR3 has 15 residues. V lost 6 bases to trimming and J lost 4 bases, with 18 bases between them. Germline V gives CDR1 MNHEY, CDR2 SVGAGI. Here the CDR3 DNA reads TGTGCCAGCAGGGTGGACAGAAGAAGGGGCTATGGCTACACCTTC. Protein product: CASRVDRRRGYGYTF.

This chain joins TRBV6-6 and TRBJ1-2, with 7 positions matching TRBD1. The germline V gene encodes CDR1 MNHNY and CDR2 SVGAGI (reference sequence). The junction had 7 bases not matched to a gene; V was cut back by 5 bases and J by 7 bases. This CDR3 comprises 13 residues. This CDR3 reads CASSTQGESGYTF. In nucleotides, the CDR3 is TGTGCCAGCAGTACGCAGGGGGAGAGTGGCTACACCTTC.

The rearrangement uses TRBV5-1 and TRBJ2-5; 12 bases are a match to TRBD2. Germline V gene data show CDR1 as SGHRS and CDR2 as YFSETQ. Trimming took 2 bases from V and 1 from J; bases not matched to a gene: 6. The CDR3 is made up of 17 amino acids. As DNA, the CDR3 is TGCGCCAGCAGCTTAGGACTAGCGGGGAGTCGCCAAGAGACCCAGTACTTC. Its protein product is CASSLGLAGSRQETQYF.

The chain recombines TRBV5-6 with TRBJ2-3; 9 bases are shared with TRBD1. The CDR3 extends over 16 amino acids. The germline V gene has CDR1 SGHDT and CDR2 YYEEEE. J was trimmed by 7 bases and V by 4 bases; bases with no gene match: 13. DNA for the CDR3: TGTGCCAGCAGCCAGGCCACAGGGGGCCCACGGAATACGCAGTATTTT. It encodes CASSQATGGPRNTQYF.